This T cell receptor (beta chain) originates from a study of T cell responses to AZD1222 COVID-19 vaccine. This clone was seen a handful of times. The antigen remains unidentified. Study-level points and caveats: All repertoire sampling was performed exclusively after the peak T cell response.

There are 12 residues in the CDR3. From germline, CDR1 is LNHDA and CDR2 SQIVND (reference sequence). V lost 10 bases to trimming and J lost 1 base; unmatched junction nucleotides: 2. The table came from immunoSEQ multiplex PCR; TCRdb's copy has only in-frame clones and leaves some out. The table lists around 140,000 clones, 75% to 95% of them singletons, with 1.5% to 2% in the top ten. Sequencing was performed on peripheral blood, taken 28 days after the second AZD1222 dose. This sequence was found in an adult who received the AZD1222 COVID-19 vaccine. This chain joins TRBV19 and TRBJ2-7, with 9 bases aligning to TRBD1. CDR3 in DNA: TGTGCCATGGGGACAGGGTCCTACGAGCAGTACTTC. This translates into CAMGTGSYEQYF.